Listed below are T cell receptor beta chains from one sample, sequenced in a study of cytomegalovirus exposure and HLA in healthy donors. Here immunoSEQ multiplex PCR was the method, and the copy in TCRdb shows in-frame clones only, minus some. This table holds around 130,000 clones, 75% to 90% found once. The sample taken for sequencing was PBMCs. The receptors come from a man in his forties in good health and CMV-seronegative. CDR3s leave out the opening cysteine and the closing phenylalanine or tryptophan. The D gene is left open where the match is weak. Expanded clones get a size class; other rows say once, few or many, or leave the size out.

>-|TRBV25-1|-
ASSDGPTGSTGANVLT
>-|TRBV7-2|TRBD1
ASSLVGTAYSNQPQH
>-|TRBV5-1|TRBD1
ASSSQGEITEAF
>-|TRBV2|-
ASRLTGTLNEQF
>-|TRBV2|-
ASSGETGMRNTIY
>-|TRBV2|TRBD1
ARSGQGNSPLH
>once|TRBV4-1|TRBD1
ASSQTGTGAYEQY
>-|TRBV2|-
ASSPTWHTEAF
>once|TRBV30|-
AWSDPGERKLF
>few|TRBV5-1|TRBD2
ASSLTRGEVGELF
>-|TRBV4-2|TRBD1
ASSQGGDRDNQPQH
>-|TRBV7-7|-
ASSPDGGRGEKLF
>-|TRBV5-1|TRBD2
ASSLEQGLAGLEQY
>-|TRBV5-6|TRBD2
ASSGAPSGGHTDTQY
>once|TRBV11-2|TRBD1
ASSKTDRGFEQY
>-|TRBV20-1|-
SASPADGYT
>-|TRBV27|-
ASSPRVGAAEAF
>-|TRBV28|TRBD2
ASKLAGPYEQY
>-|TRBV28|TRBD2
ASSPAGVWSNEQF
>-|TRBV7-8|-
ASSAMTVKGQETQY
>-|TRBV10-3|-
AIRPSTGGGEQF
>-|TRBV5-1|-
ASSPGGGPYNEQF
>-|TRBV6-1|TRBD1
ASSDPGTGGMNTEAF
>-|TRBV19|TRBD1
ASSQGQGTEAF
>-|TRBV7-6|TRBD1
ASSPQAGGSYEQY
>once|TRBV9|-
ASSVGVGGVGTEAF
>-|TRBV5-1|TRBD2
ASSGGRWASGSGNEQF